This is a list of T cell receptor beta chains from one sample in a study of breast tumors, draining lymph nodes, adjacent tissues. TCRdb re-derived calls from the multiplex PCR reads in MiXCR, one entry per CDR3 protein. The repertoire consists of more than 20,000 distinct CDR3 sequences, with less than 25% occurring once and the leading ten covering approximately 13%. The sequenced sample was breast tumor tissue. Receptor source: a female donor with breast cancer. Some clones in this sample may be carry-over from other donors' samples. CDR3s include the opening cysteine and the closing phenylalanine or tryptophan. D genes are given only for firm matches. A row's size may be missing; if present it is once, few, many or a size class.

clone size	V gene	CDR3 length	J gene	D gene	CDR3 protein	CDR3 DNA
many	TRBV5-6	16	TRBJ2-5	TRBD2	CASSIGTRFGRETQYF	TGTGCCAGCAGCATCGGGACTAGATTTGGAAGGGAGACCCAGTACTTC
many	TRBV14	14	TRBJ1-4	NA	CASSQASADEKLFF	TGTGCCAGCAGCCAAGCATCGGCTGATGAAAAACTGTTTTTT
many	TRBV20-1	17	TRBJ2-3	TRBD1	CSARDVRLQGATDTQYF	TGCAGTGCTAGAGACGTCAGACTACAGGGGGCAACAGATACGCAGTATTTT
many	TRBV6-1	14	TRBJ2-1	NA	CASLVGGPYNEQFF	TGTGCCAGCCTGGTCGGGGGGCCCTACAATGAGCAGTTCTTC
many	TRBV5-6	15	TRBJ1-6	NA	CASSLQSLHNSPLHF	TGTGCCAGCAGCTTGCAGTCCCTCCATAATTCACCCCTCCACTTT
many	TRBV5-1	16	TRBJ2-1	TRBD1	CASSYYSGTGVNEQFF	TGCGCCAGCAGTTATTACTCCGGGACAGGGGTCAATGAGCAGTTCTTC
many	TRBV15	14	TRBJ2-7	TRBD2	CATSGLAGGVEQYF	TGTGCCACCAGCGGTCTAGCGGGAGGAGTGGAGCAGTACTTC
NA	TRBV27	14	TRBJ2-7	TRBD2	CASSQLAGGQEQYF	TGTGCCAGCAGTCAACTAGCGGGAGGGCAAGAGCAGTACTTC
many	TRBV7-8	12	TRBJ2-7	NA	CASSSNHIEQYF	TGTGCCAGCAGCTCCAACCATATAGAGCAGTACTTC
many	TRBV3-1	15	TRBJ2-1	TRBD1	CASSRGQANYNEQFF	TGTGCCAGCAGCCGGGGACAGGCGAACTACAATGAGCAGTTCTTC
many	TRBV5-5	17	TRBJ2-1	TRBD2	CASSLARLAGGINEQFF	TGTGCCAGCAGCTTGGCCCGACTAGCGGGAGGGATCAATGAGCAGTTCTTC
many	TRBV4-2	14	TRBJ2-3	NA	CASSLRVATDTQYF	TGTGCCAGCAGCCTACGGGTGGCCACAGATACGCAGTATTTT
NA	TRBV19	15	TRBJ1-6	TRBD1	CASSVGTVYNSPLHF	TGTGCCAGTAGTGTGGGGACAGTGTATAATTCACCCCTCCACTTT
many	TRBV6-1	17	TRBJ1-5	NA	CASKGGLIGSLYQPQHF	TGTGCCAGCAAGGGCGGACTCATCGGGTCCCTCTATCAGCCCCAGCATTTT
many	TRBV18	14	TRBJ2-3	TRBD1	CASSPGTGTDTQYF	TGTGCCAGCTCACCCGGGACAGGAACAGATACGCAGTATTTT
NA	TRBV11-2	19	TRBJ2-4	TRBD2	CASSLRGTSGSLAKNIQYF	TGTGCCAGCAGCTTACGCGGGACTAGCGGGTCCCTAGCCAAAAACATTCAGTACTTC
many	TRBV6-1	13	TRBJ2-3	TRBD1	CASRGQGSDTQYF	TGTGCCAGCAGAGGACAGGGTTCGGATACGCAGTATTTT
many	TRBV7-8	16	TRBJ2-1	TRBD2	CASSNRGSGSDNEQFF	TGTGCCAGCAGCAACCGTGGTAGCGGGAGTGACAATGAGCAGTTCTTC
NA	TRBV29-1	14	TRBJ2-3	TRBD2	CSVVAGAILDTQYF	TGCAGCGTTGTAGCGGGGGCCATCCTGGATACGCAGTATTTT
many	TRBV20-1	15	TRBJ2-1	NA	CSAFMIGTVTWEQFF	TGCAGTGCCTTCATGATAGGTACGGTGACGTGGGAGCAGTTCTTC
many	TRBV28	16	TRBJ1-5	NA	CASSSMKRASNQPQHF	TGTGCCAGCAGTTCGATGAAACGGGCTAGCAATCAGCCCCAGCATTTT
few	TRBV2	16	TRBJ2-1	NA	CASSESSLSSYNEQFF	TGTGCCAGCAGTGAGTCTTCGTTAAGCTCCTACAATGAGCAGTTCTTC
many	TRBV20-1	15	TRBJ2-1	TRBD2	CSAGLAGDPYNEQFF	TGCAGTGCGGGACTAGCGGGAGATCCCTACAATGAGCAGTTCTTC
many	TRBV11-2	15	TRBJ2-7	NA	CASSTGTPEVYEQYF	TGTGCCAGCAGCACCGGGACTCCGGAGGTCTACGAGCAGTACTTC
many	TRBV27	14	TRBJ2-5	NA	CASSLSRTKETQYF	TGTGCCAGCAGTTTATCGAGGACTAAAGAGACCCAGTACTTC
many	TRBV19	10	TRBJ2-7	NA	CASRAYEQYF	TGTGCCAGTAGAGCCTACGAGCAGTACTTC
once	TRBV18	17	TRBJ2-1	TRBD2	CASSPLTSGSRYNEQFF	TGTGCCAGCTCACCACTTACTAGCGGGAGTAGATACAATGAGCAGTTCTTC
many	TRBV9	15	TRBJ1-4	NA	CASSYGVGSNEKLFF	TGTGCCAGCAGCTACGGGGTCGGCTCAAATGAAAAACTGTTTTTT